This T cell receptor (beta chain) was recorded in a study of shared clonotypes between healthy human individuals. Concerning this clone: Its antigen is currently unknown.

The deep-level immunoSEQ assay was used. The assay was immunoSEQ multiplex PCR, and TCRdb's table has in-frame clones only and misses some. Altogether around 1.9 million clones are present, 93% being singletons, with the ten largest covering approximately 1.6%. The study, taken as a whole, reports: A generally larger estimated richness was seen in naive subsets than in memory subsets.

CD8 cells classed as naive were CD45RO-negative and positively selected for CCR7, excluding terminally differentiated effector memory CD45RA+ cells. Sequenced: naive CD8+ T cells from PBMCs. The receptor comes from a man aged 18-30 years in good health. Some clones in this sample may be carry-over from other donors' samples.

The CDR3, as DNA: TGTGCCAGCAGCTTTCTGGGGAGGGAGACCCAGTACTTC. Protein product: CASSFLGRETQYF. The rearrangement uses TRBV13 and TRBJ2-5; D perhaps matches TRBD2 (6 bases). This CDR3 comprises 13 residues. Germline-derived CDR1 and CDR2 are PRHDT and FYEKMQ (reference sequence). The ends were cut back, 3 bases at V and 5 bases at J, with 10 bases in the middle. Filled out from reference TRBV13 and TRBJ2-5, the complete variable domain reads AAGVIQSPRHLIKEKRETATLKCYPIPRHDTVYWYQQGPGQDPQFLISFYEKMQSDKGSIPDRFSAQQFSDYHSELNMSSLELGDSALYFCASSFLGRETQYFGPGTRLLVL.